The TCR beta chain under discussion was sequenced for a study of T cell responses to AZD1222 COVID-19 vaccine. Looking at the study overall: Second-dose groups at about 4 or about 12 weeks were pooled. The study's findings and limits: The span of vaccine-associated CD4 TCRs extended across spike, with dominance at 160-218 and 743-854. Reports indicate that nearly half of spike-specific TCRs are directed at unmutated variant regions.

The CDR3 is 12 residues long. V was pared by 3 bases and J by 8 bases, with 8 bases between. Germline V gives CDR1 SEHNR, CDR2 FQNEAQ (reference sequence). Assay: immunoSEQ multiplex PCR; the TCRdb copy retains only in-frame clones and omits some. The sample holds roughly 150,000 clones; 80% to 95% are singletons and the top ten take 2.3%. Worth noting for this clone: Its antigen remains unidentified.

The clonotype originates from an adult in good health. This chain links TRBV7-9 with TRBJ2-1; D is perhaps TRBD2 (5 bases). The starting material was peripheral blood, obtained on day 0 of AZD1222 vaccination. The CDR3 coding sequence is TGTGCCAGCAGCTTTTCCGGGGATGAGCAGTTCTTC. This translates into CASSFSGDEQFF.